This paragraph covers one TCR beta chain sequence. Its antigen remains unidentified. Time point denoted: week 47, end of study. Doses of 300 ug of mutant IDH1 20-mer peptide were given with topical imiquimod. Germline CDR1 SGHTA, CDR2 FQGNSA. Trimming removed 4 bases from V and 5 bases from J; junction bases left unmatched: 5. The CDR3 is 15 residues long. The source of the sample is a study of a mutant IDH1 vaccine in newly diagnosed glioma. Produced via immunoSEQ multiplex PCR; TCRdb's table is partial and in-frame only. Found here are 45,000 to 55,000 clones, approximately 84% of them singletons; the top ten hold roughly 4.3%.

This chain connects TRBV7-2 to TRBJ2-3; 11 positions match TRBD2. This sequence was found in a woman aged 25 to 39 with glioma. Some clones in this sample may be carry-over from other donors' samples. This material consisted of PBMCs, taken from a glioma patient whose treatment included an IDH1 peptide vaccine. CDR3 sequence: CASSYSGRGGDTQYF. CDR3 nucleotides: TGTGCCAGCAGCTATAGCGGGAGGGGGGGAGATACGCAGTATTTT.